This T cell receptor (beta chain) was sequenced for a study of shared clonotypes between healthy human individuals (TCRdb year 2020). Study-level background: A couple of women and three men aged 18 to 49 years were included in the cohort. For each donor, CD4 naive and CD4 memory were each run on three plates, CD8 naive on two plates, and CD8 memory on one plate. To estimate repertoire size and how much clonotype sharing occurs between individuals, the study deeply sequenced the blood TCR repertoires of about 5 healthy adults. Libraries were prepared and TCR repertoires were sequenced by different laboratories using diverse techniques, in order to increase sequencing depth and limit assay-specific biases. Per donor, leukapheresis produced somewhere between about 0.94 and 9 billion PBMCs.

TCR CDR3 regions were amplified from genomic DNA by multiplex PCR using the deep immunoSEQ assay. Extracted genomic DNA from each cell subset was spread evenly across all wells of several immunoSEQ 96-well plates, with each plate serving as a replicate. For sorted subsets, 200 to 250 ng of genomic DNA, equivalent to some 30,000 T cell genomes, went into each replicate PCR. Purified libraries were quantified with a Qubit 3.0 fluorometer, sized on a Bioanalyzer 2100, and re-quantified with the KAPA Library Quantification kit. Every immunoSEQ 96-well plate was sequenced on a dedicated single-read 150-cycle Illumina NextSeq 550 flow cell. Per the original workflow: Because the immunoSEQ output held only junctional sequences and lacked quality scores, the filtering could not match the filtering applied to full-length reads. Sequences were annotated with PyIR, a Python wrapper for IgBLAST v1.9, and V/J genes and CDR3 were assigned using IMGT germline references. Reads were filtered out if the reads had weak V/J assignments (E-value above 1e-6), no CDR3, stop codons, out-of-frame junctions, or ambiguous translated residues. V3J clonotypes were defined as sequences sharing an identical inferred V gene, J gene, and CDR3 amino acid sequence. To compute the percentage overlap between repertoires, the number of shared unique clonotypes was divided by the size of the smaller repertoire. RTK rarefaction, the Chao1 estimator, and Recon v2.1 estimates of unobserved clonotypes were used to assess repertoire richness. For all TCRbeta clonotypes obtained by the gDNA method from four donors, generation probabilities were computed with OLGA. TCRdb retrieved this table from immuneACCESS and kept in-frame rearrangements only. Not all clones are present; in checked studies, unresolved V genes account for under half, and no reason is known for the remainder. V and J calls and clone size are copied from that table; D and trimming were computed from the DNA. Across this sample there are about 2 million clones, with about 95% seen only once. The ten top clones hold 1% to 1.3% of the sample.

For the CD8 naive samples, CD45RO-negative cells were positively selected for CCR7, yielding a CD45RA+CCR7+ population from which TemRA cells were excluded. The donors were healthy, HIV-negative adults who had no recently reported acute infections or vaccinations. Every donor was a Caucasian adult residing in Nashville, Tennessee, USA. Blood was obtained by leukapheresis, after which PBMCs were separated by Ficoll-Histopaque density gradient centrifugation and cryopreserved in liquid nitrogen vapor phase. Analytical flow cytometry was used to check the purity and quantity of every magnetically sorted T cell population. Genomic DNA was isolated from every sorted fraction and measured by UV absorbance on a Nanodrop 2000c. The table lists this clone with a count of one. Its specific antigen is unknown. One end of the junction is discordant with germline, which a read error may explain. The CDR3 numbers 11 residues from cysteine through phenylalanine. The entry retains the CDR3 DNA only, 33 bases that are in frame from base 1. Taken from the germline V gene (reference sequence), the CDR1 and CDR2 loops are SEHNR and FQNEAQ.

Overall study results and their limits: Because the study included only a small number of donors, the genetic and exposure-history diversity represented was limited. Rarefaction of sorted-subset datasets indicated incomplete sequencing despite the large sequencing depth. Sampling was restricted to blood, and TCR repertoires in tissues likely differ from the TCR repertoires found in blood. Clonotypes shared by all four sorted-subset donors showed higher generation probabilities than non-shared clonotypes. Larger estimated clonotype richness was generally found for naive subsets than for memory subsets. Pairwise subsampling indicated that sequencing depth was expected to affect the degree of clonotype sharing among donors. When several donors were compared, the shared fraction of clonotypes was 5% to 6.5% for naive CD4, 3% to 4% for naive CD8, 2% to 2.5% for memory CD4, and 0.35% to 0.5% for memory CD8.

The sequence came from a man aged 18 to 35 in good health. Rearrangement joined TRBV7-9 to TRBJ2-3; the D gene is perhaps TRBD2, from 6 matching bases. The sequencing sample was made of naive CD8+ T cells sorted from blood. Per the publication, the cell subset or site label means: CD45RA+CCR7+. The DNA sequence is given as TGTGCCAGCAGCTTAGGCGGAGGGCTCCTTTTT. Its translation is CASSLGGGLLF.